The clone carrying this T cell receptor beta chain was counted a few times. The sample is drawn from a study of beta chain features in type 1 diabetes. The CDR3 contains 15 residues. Germline V CDR1 and CDR2: MDHEN, SYDVKM. V shed 5 bases, J shed 4 bases, and the junction held 10 bases outside the gene matches. The whole isolated RNA underwent reverse transcription, so sequencing captured expressed TCRB transcripts. Profiled with immunoSEQ multiplex PCR; TCRdb holds only in-frame clones, not every one. Here the sample spans 300,000 to 450,000 clones, roughly an eighth being singletons. The V call is TRBV28, the J call TRBJ2-5, with 7 bases matching TRBD2. The specimen sequenced was naive CD4+ T cells from blood. This clonotype was obtained from a man between 18 and 35 years old in good health. The DNA for the CDR3 is TGTGCCAGCAGTCCCAGTAAGGGAGGGAGAGAGACCCAGTACTTC. Its translation: CASSPSKGGRETQYF.